Listed here are 31 T cell receptor beta chains from one sample, sequenced in a study of T cell clones after liver transplantation (dated by TCRdb to the late 2010s). Library generation was performed with the immunoSEQ multiplex PCR assay. The table comes from immuneACCESS by way of TCRdb, which keeps in-frame sequences with V and J called. Part of the clones is missing from these tables; in studies checked, under half for an unresolved V gene and the rest for unknown reasons. Here the sample has roughly 72,000 clones; roughly 80% occur a single time. The ten top clones hold 2.1% of the sample. Sequenced here: CD4+ T cells from blood, sampled less than 50 months after liver transplant. The receptor source for this set is a human patient who received a liver transplant. Donor T cells from the graft may be present among the T cells after a transplant.

The chain links TRBV5-6 to TRBJ2-5, with unresolved D. In germline, CDR1 is SGHDT, CDR2 YYEEEE. V gave up 0 bases and J gave up 1 base, with 7 bases separating them. CDR3 length: 14 amino acids. The CDR3 nucleotides read TGTGCCAGCAGCTTGGTGGCACGCCAAGAGACCCAGTACTTC. Its translation is CASSLVARQETQYF.

The J gene is TRBJ1-3, the V gene TRBV19; D call uncertain. The CDR3 runs to 14 residues. Germline CDR1 LNHDA, CDR2 SQIVND (reference sequence). The V and J ends lost 1 base and 8 bases respectively, with 12 bases between them. CDR3 DNA: TGTGCCAGTAGTATAGTAGCCGGTCGGGACACCATATATTTT. It yields the protein CASSIVAGRDTIYF.

The J gene is TRBJ2-1, the V gene TRBV9; weak D call: TRBD1 (5 bases). CDR3 size: 14 residues. Trimming pared 3 bases from V and 6 bases from J, leaving 13 bases between. The germline V gene has CDR1 SGDLS and CDR2 YYNGEE. DNA for the CDR3: TGTGCCAGCAGCGGGACAAGTTGGAGCAATGAGCAGTTCTTC. Its translation: CASSGTSWSNEQFF.

The V call is TRBV20-1, the J call TRBJ2-1, with D possibly being TRBD2 (6 bases). This CDR3 has 11 residues. V shed 5 bases and J shed 8 bases, with 10 bases lying between them. Germline V gene lookup returns CDR1 DFQATT and CDR2 SNEGSKA (reference sequence). CDR3 coding DNA: TGCAGTGCTCGGGAGTCGGATGAGCAGTTCTTC. It yields the protein CSARESDEQFF.

This clone was observed once. The rearrangement links TRBV5-1 to TRBJ2-1, with TRBD2 as a possible D gene (6 bases). Per the germline V gene, CDR1 is SGHRS and CDR2 is YFSETQ. The germline V and J ends were trimmed by 1 base and 7 bases, with 15 bases remaining between them. The CDR3 is made up of 15 amino acids. CDR3 in amino acids: CASSLNAGTGNEQFF. Here the CDR3 DNA reads TGCGCCAGCAGCTTGAACGCGGGAACGGGAAATGAGCAGTTCTTC.

V usage is TRBV5-1 and J usage is TRBJ1-2; D remains ambiguous. Trimming cost V 4 bases and J 8 bases, with 12 bases left between them. The CDR3 loop spans 12 amino acids. CDR1 SGHRS and CDR2 YFSETQ come from the germline V gene. CDR3 region: CASSPGMAGYTF. The CDR3 nucleotides are TGCGCCAGCAGCCCAGGAATGGCGGGCTACACCTTC.

CDR3 sequence (DNA): TGCGCCAGCAGCTTAGCGAGGCTGACTAATGAAAAACTGTTTTTT. This encodes CASSLARLTNEKLFF. The chain links TRBV5-1 to TRBJ1-4; no clear D gene. V was pared by 2 bases and J by 2 bases, with 10 bases between. CDR3 length equals 15 residues. Germline V lookup: CDR1 SGHRS, CDR2 YFSETQ.

This clone has just one count. This chain connects TRBV7-3 to TRBJ1-6; 9 nucleotides align to TRBD1. The V gene end was trimmed by 6 bases and the J gene end by 5 bases; junction bases not matched to a gene: 2. Per germline, CDR1 SGHTA and CDR2 FQGTGA. The CDR3 sequence is 14 residues long. Here the CDR3 DNA reads TGTGCCAGCAGTCGACAGGGGGATAATTCACCCCTCCACTTT. This sequence encodes CASSRQGDNSPLHF.

The chain links TRBV6-1 to TRBJ1-2; 8 positions match TRBD1. In germline, CDR1 is MNHNS, CDR2 SASEGT. The CDR3 is 15 residues long. V lost 3 bases, J lost 8 bases, and 11 bases stayed unmatched. In DNA form, the CDR3 reads TGTGCCAGCAGTGACCTCGGGACAGGACTGGGAGGCTACACCTTC. Its protein product is CASSDLGTGLGGYTF.

The chain couples TRBV5-4 to TRBJ2-1; 11 nucleotides agree with TRBD2. V shed 3 bases and J 10 bases; nucleotides not matched to a gene: 12. CDR1 SGHNT and CDR2 YYREEE come from the germline V gene (reference sequence). CDR3 length equals 16 residues. The CDR3 loop reads CASSSSKVAGGGEQFF. In DNA, the CDR3 is TGTGCCAGCAGCTCCTCCAAGGTAGCGGGAGGGGGGGAGCAGTTCTTC.

In this sample, this clone turned up once. The gene calls are TRBV28 and TRBJ1-2; D remains unclear. Germline V gene sequence: CDR1 MDHEN, CDR2 SYDVKM. The CDR3 contains 15 residues. V lost 2 bases, J lost 5 bases, and 15 bases lay in between. The CDR3 DNA reads as TGTGCCAGCAGTTTAACATACGGGGAAGATTATGGCTACACCTTC. It specifies CASSLTYGEDYGYTF.

The chain couples TRBV11-2 to TRBJ2-1; the D is unclear. The CDR3 loop spans 15 amino acids. The ends were cut back, 0 bases at V and 5 bases at J, with 11 bases in the middle. Germline V gene lookup returns CDR1 SGHAT and CDR2 FQNNGV. The chain's CDR3 is CASSLDGRRDNEQFF. The DNA for the CDR3 is TGTGCCAGCAGCTTAGACGGGCGCCGGGACAATGAGCAGTTCTTC.

The chain has TRBV7-3 and TRBJ2-3; maybe TRBD2 (5 bases). The CDR3 is made up of 13 amino acids. The germline V and J ends were trimmed by 5 bases and 5 bases, with 11 bases remaining between them. Germline loops: CDR1 SGHTA, CDR2 FQGTGA. The CDR3 coding sequence is TGTGCCAGCAGCCCCGGGAAGGGAGATACGCAGTATTTT. Its translation is CASSPGKGDTQYF.

The rearrangement joins TRBV28 to TRBJ1-5, with TRBD1 identical over 8 bases. This CDR3 comprises 17 residues. V shed 6 bases and J 2 bases; nucleotides not matched to a gene: 12. Germline V CDR1 and CDR2: MDHEN, SYDVKM. The CDR3 region has the DNA TGTGCCAGCAGAAGCAAACCCCAGGGGGCCGGCAATCAGCCCCAGCATTTT. Encoded protein: CASRSKPQGAGNQPQHF.

This clone was observed a single time. The J gene is TRBJ1-2, the V gene TRBV7-9; D might be TRBD1 (6 bases). The CDR3 is 12 residues long. Germline V gene lookup returns CDR1 SEHNR and CDR2 FQNEAQ (reference sequence). Trimming removed 5 bases at V and 6 bases at J, with 10 bases between. The CDR3 is CASSRTDNGYTF. The CDR3 DNA is TGTGCCAGCAGCAGGACAGACAATGGCTACACCTTC.

A note on this clone: This sample also contains other DNA sequences that code for the same CDR3. This chain links TRBV7-9 with TRBJ2-7, with a possible D match to TRBD2 (5 bases). This CDR3 region has 12 residues. From germline, CDR1 is SEHNR and CDR2 FQNEAQ (reference sequence). Trimming pared 5 bases from V and 4 bases from J, leaving 9 bases between. CDR3 nucleotide sequence: TGTGCCAGCAGCCGGACTGTGTACGAGCAGTACTTC. It codes for CASSRTVYEQYF.

The chain uses TRBV6-6 and TRBJ1-5, with 12 nucleotides matching TRBD1. This CDR3 has 15 amino acids. Germline V gene sequence: CDR1 MNHNY, CDR2 SVGAGI (reference sequence). V dropped 5 bases and J dropped 6; count of bases not matched to a gene: 5. CDR3 amino acids: CASSQGQGAFQPQHF. In DNA, the CDR3 is TGTGCCAGCAGTCAGGGACAGGGGGCCTTTCAGCCCCAGCATTTT.

This clone showed up just a few times. V usage is TRBV5-1 and J usage is TRBJ2-4; D is ambiguous. CDR1 and CDR2 (germline): SGHRS, YFSETQ. This CDR3 contains 14 residues. V lost 0 bases and J lost 0, with 4 bases in between. CDR3 nucleotides: TGCGCCAGCAGCTTGGAGGGAGCCAAAAACATTCAGTACTTC. Its protein product is CASSLEGAKNIQYF.

J is TRBJ2-7 and V is TRBV5-6; a weak D match, TRBD2 (5 bases). This CDR3 has 11 amino acids. The germline gives CDR1 SGHDT, CDR2 YYEEEE. The V gene lost 4 bases and the J gene lost 7 bases, with 9 bases spanning the gap. CDR3 protein: CASSQTGEQYF. In DNA form, the CDR3 reads TGTGCCAGCAGCCAGACGGGGGAGCAGTACTTC.

This chain connects TRBV7-8 to TRBJ2-2; 10 nucleotides agree with TRBD2. CDR3 length equals 18 residues. Trimming cost V 1 base and J 3 bases; bases outside gene matches: 8. CDR1 is SGHVS and CDR2 is FQNEAQ in the germline V gene. The DNA for the CDR3 is TGTGCCAGCAGCTTAGACCCAGCGGGAGGGGCGGACACCGGGGAGCTGTTTTTT. It translates to CASSLDPAGGADTGELFF.

The gene calls are TRBV7-3 and TRBJ2-7; 9 bases are shared with TRBD1. The CDR3 has 15 amino acids. The V gene's germline CDR1 is SGHTA and CDR2 FQGTGA. Trimming cost V 4 bases and J 1 base; bases outside gene matches: 5. The CDR3: CASSSSGTGSYEQYF. The CDR3 DNA reads TGTGCCAGCAGCTCTTCCGGGACAGGGTCCTACGAGCAGTACTTC.

The CDR3 DNA is TGTGCCACCCGAGCCCTTGACTCCTACGAGCAGTACTTC. Translated, it gives CATRALDSYEQYF. The gene calls are TRBV6-6 and TRBJ2-7; D not certain. Trimming removed 10 bases at V and 0 bases at J, with 13 bases between. The CDR3 is 13 amino acids. Germline CDR1 is MNHNY and CDR2 is SVGAGI (reference sequence).

The chain joins TRBV4-3 to TRBJ1-2; D is unclear. CDR1 is LGHNA, CDR2 YSLEER, per germline. This CDR3 spans 15 amino acids. Trimming took off 3 bases at V and 4 bases at J, with 15 bases between the two ends. CDR3 loop: CASSQLRPAIYGYTF. The CDR3 DNA reads TGCGCCAGCAGCCAGCTACGTCCAGCGATCTATGGCTACACCTTC.

The rearrangement links TRBV2 to TRBJ1-4; no firm D call. Germline V gives CDR1 SNHLY, CDR2 FYNNEI. This CDR3 contains 14 residues. Trimming stripped 8 bases from V and 1 base from J, with 11 bases between. The CDR3 loop reads CASCRRQTNEKLFF. DNA of the CDR3: TGTGCCAGCTGCCGGCGGCAAACTAATGAAAAACTGTTTTTT.

This sequence joins TRBV28 and TRBJ2-5, with 7 nucleotides matching TRBD2. Germline CDR1 and CDR2: MDHEN and SYDVKM. J gave up 3 bases and V 4 bases, and 8 bases lay outside the gene matches. The CDR3 contains 15 residues. This CDR3 is CASSSGGGGEETQYF. CDR3 sequence (DNA): TGTGCCAGCAGTTCGGGGGGAGGTGGAGAAGAGACCCAGTACTTC.

This chain joins TRBV10-3 and TRBJ2-2, with 8 bases aligning to TRBD2. The CDR3 sequence is 16 residues long. The V segment lost 10 bases and the J segment 2 bases; nucleotides outside the gene matches: 12. Germline-derived CDR1 and CDR2 are ENHRY and SYGVKD. CDR3 region: CATGGASGINTGELFF. CDR3 DNA sequence: TGTGCCACCGGGGGGGCCAGCGGGATTAACACCGGGGAGCTGTTTTTT.

This chain uses TRBV4-2 with TRBJ1-3; a possible D gene is TRBD1 (5 bases). Trimming removed 1 base at V and 6 bases at J, with 13 bases between. The CDR3 has 15 amino acids. Per germline, CDR1 LGHNA and CDR2 YNFKEQ. The CDR3 nucleotides are TGTGCCAGCAGCCAAGTGGGGGGGAATGAAAACACCATATATTTT. This gives the protein CASSQVGGNENTIYF.

This chain joins TRBV6-1 and TRBJ1-5; D gene ambiguous. CDR3 length: 10 residues. V lost 7 bases and J 7 bases, leaving 5 bases between the germline ends. Germline V gene sequence: CDR1 MNHNS, CDR2 SASEGT. CDR3 DNA sequence: TGTGCCAGCAACTTCCAGCCCCAGCATTTT. Its protein product is CASNFQPQHF.

The rearrangement links TRBV19 to TRBJ2-1; D is undetermined. The CDR3 covers 14 residues. CDR1 is LNHDA, CDR2 SQIVND, per germline (reference sequence). V gave up 9 bases and J gave up 0 bases, with 12 bases separating them. In nucleotides, the CDR3 is TGTGCCAGCCACGAACCCGGCTCCTACAATGAGCAGTTCTTC. Residues: CASHEPGSYNEQFF.

The chain has TRBV19 and TRBJ1-2, with D unresolved. CDR1 and CDR2 from the germline V gene are LNHDA and SQIVND (reference sequence). The CDR3 has 13 amino acids. With 1 base removed from V and 4 bases from J, the gap between germline ends came to 7 bases. This CDR3 is CASSIGQFYGYTF. The CDR3 DNA follows: TGTGCCAGTAGTATAGGTCAGTTCTATGGCTACACCTTC.

The rearrangement joins TRBV7-2 to TRBJ2-3, with 7 bases matching TRBD2. J was trimmed by 4 bases and V by 1 base; bases with no gene match: 2. Germline V gene lookup returns CDR1 SGHTA and CDR2 FQGNSA. The CDR3 contains 14 residues. The CDR3 sequence is CASSLDSGPDTQYF. CDR3 coding DNA: TGTGCCAGCAGCTTAGATAGCGGGCCAGATACGCAGTATTTT.